This T cell receptor beta chain appears in the sequencing data of a study of cytomegalovirus exposure and HLA in healthy donors. About this clone itself: Its target is unknown.

Overall study findings and caveats: CMV serostatus alone was available as immune exposure information. Researchers reportedly found TCR beta sequences accurately predicted most subjects' HLA-A and HLA-B alleles.

Germline-derived CDR1 and CDR2 are LGHNA and YNFKEQ. Trimming took off 1 base at V and 10 bases at J, with 14 bases between the two ends. The CDR3 totals 14 residues. PCR was performed using 60 Vbeta and 13 Jbeta primers. Measured with immunoSEQ multiplex PCR; TCRdb has only the in-frame clones, and not every one. The sample lists 110,000 or so clones; around 77% were seen once. The chain is built from TRBV4-2 and TRBJ2-1, with D perhaps TRBD1 (5 bases). The clonotype was recovered from a woman between 25 and 40 years old in good health and CMV-seropositive. The sample was PBMCs. CDR3 protein: CASSQVSGMEEQFF. In DNA form, the CDR3 reads TGTGCCAGCAGCCAAGTTTCAGGGATGGAAGAGCAGTTCTTC.